The clone carrying this T cell receptor (beta chain) was picked up many times. Moderate-to-severe activity, CAS ≥3, NOSPECS ≥4 and duration under 3 months were recorded for donors with ophthalmopathy. Amplification targeted the TCR beta CDR3 regions, with RNA transcripts as the source material. HTBI-primed first-round RT-PCR preceded second-round multiplex PCR. TCRdb ran MiXCR on the multiplex PCR reads and lists one entry per CDR3 protein. The top ten hold around 3% of the sample, which has 500,000 to 800,000 distinct CDR3 sequences, under 50% seen once. The source of the sample is a study of Graves' ophthalmopathy and Graves' hyperthyroidism. CDR1 is SGHAT, CDR2 FQNNGV, per germline. Trimming took off 2 bases at V and 3 bases at J, with 13 bases between the two ends. The CDR3 extends over 15 amino acids.

The source of this sequence is an adult man with Graves' ophthalmopathy. Sequencing was carried out using peripheral blood. The rearrangement uses TRBV11-2 and TRBJ1-1; D unresolved. DNA for the CDR3: TGTGCCAGCAGCTTATGGTCATCTCGAGACACTGAAGCTTTCTTT. This codes for CASSLWSSRDTEAFF.